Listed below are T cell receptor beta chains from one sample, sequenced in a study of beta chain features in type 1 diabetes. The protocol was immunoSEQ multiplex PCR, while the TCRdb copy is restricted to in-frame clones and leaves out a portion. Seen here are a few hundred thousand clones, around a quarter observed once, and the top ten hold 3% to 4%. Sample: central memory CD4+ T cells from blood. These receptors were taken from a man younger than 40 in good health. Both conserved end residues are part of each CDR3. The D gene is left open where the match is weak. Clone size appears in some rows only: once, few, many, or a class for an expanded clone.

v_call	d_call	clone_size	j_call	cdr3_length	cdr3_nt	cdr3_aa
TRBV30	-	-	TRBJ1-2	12	TGTGCCGTCGTGAGGGGTAACTATGGCTACACCTTC	CAVVRGNYGYTF
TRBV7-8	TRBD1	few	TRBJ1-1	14	TGTGCCAGCAGCGGGACAGGGGAGTACACTGAAGCTTTCTTT	CASSGTGEYTEAFF
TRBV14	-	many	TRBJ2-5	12	TGTGCCAGCAGCCACTACCAAGAGACCCAGTACTTC	CASSHYQETQYF
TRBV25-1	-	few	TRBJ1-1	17	TGTGCCAGCAGTGACTCAACTATCGGACGAGGGAACACTGAAGCTTTCTTT	CASSDSTIGRGNTEAFF
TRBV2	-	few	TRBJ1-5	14	TGTGCCAGCTTGGGACACTATAGCAATCAGCCCCAGCATTTT	CASLGHYSNQPQHF
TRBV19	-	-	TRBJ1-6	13	TGTGCCAGCGGCTTTGAAGGGATCTCACCCCTCCACTTT	CASGFEGISPLHF
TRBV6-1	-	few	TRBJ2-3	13	TGTGCCGGGGCGGTGTCCCCCCGGGATACGCAGTATTTT	CAGAVSPRDTQYF
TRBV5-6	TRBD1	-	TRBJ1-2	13	TGTGCCAGCAGCACAGGACAGGGGTATGGCTACACCTTC	CASSTGQGYGYTF
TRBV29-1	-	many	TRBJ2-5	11	TGCAGCGGGGGCCACAGGGAGACCCAGTACTTC	CSGGHRETQYF
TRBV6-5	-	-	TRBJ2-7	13	TGTGCCAGCAAGGGCAGGTCCACCTACGAGCAGTACTTC	CASKGRSTYEQYF
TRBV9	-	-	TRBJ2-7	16	TGTGCCAGCAGCGCAGCCCAAGTGACCGCTTCCTACGAGCAGTACTTC	CASSAAQVTASYEQYF
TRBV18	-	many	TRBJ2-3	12	TGTGCCAGCGACAGCTCTCGTGATACGCAGTATTTT	CASDSSRDTQYF
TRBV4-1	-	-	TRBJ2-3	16	TGCGCCAGCAGCCCGGTCAAGGGGCAAAACACAGATACGCAGTATTTT	CASSPVKGQNTDTQYF
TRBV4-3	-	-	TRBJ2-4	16	TGCGCCAGCAGCCAAGGGACGAGCCTAGCCAAAAACATTCAGTACTTC	CASSQGTSLAKNIQYF
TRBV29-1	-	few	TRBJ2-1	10	TGCAGCGTTTGGGAGAATGAGCAGTTCTTC	CSVWENEQFF
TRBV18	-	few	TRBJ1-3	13	TGTGCCAGCTCACAGGGACCCCGAAACACCATATATTTT	CASSQGPRNTIYF
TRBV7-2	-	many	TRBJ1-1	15	TGTGCCAGCAGCTTAGTTGGTAGGGGAGGCACTGAAGCTTTCTTT	CASSLVGRGGTEAFF
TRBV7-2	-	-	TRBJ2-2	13	TGTGCCAGCAGCTTAGATCGAGCCGGGGAGCTGTTTTTT	CASSLDRAGELFF
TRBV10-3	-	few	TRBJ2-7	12	TGTGCCATCAGTTCGGACAGCTACGAGCAGTACTTC	CAISSDSYEQYF
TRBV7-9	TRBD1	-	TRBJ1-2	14	TGTGCCAGCAGCCGCCCGCGGACAGGCTATGGCTACACCTTC	CASSRPRTGYGYTF
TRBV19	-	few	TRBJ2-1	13	TGTGCCAGTTCCCAGCCCCCTTACAATGAGCAGTTCTTC	CASSQPPYNEQFF
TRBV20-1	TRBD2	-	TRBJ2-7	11	TGCACCCTAGCGGGCCCTAATGGGCAGTACTTC	CTLAGPNGQYF